This TCR beta chain is from a study of blood T cell repertoires in COVID-19. At the level of the study: The study drew acute and convalescent COVID-19 samples from the United States, Italy and Spain. The cDNA or gDNA used as material had been derived from T cells, B-cell-depleted T cells, or PBMCs.

As handled by the study authors: Researchers report that nucleated cell counts were estimated from reference gene primer amplification. The method was immunoSEQ multiplex PCR; TCRdb's version includes in-frame clones alone and lacks a portion of them. V, J and clone size are those of that table, while D and trimming were read from the DNA. This sample has 100,000 or so clones, with about 80% found just once. The receptor comes from a man older than 75 with acute or convalescent COVID-19. Specimen: peripheral blood.

Here the CDR3 DNA reads TGTGCCAGCAGCAAAGCGGGGACTAGCGGGAGTTTGAGAAATACGCAGTATTTT. Translating gives CASSKAGTSGSLRNTQYF. This sequence joins TRBV27 and TRBJ2-3; 14 nucleotides align to TRBD2. The CDR3 is made up of 18 amino acids. Losses at the gene ends were 6 bases for V and 7 bases for J; bases not matched to a gene: 15. Germline CDR1 MNHEY, CDR2 SMNVEV (reference sequence).